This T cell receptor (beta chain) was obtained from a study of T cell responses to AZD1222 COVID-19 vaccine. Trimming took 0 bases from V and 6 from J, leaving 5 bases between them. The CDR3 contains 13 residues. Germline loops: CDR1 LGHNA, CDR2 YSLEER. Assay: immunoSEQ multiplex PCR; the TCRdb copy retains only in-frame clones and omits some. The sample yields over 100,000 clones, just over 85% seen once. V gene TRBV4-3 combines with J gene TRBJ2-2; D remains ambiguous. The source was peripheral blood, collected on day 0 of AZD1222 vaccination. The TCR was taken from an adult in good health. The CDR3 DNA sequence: TGCGCCAGCAGCCAAGATCTTCCCGGGGAGCTGTTTTTT. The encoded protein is CASSQDLPGELFF.